These T cell receptor beta chains were read from a single sample in a study of post-analysis software for immune sequencing data. Each CDR3 protein is one row after TCRdb ran MiXCR on the PCR reads. The sample holds a few hundred thousand distinct CDR3 sequences, under 40% seen once. Sequenced material: blood. The receptor source for this set is a girl aged 2-17 years with multiple sclerosis. CDR3s leave out the opening cysteine and the closing phenylalanine or tryptophan. The order of the fields is J gene, V gene, CDR3 protein.

j_call: TRBJ2-7; v_call: TRBV21-1; cdr3_aa: ASRPGTGISYEQY
j_call: TRBJ2-5; v_call: TRBV29-1; cdr3_aa: SVLGGLVQETQY
j_call: TRBJ2-7; v_call: TRBV20-1; cdr3_aa: SAGQGPYEQY
j_call: TRBJ1-5; v_call: TRBV5-1; cdr3_aa: AGSSGQGNQPQH
j_call: TRBJ2-5; v_call: TRBV5-1; cdr3_aa: ASSLGDLEYQETQY
j_call: TRBJ1-2; v_call: TRBV2; cdr3_aa: ASRETGASLYGYT
j_call: TRBJ2-1; v_call: TRBV5-1; cdr3_aa: ASSLMGLNYEQF
j_call: TRBJ2-3; v_call: TRBV20-1; cdr3_aa: SASTGSLADTQY
j_call: TRBJ1-6; v_call: TRBV18; cdr3_aa: ASSSTGRDSPLH
j_call: TRBJ1-1; v_call: TRBV6-1; cdr3_aa: ASRTGGSGNTEAF
j_call: TRBJ2-7; v_call: TRBV2; cdr3_aa: ASSKGLSSYEQY
j_call: TRBJ1-5; v_call: TRBV3-1; cdr3_aa: ASSQVGGSNRPQH
j_call: TRBJ1-1; v_call: TRBV29-1; cdr3_aa: TDLPHRDNTEAF
j_call: TRBJ2-1; v_call: TRBV6-6; cdr3_aa: ASSYSQLNNEQF
j_call: TRBJ1-4; v_call: TRBV7-9; cdr3_aa: ASSTRGLGEKLF
j_call: TRBJ1-1; v_call: TRBV7-9; cdr3_aa: ASIGGVNTEAF
j_call: TRBJ2-1; v_call: TRBV15; cdr3_aa: ATRGAPETQF
j_call: TRBJ2-7; v_call: TRBV4-1; cdr3_aa: ASSQQTGYEQY
j_call: TRBJ2-1; v_call: TRBV5-5; cdr3_aa: ASSGRIGDEQF
j_call: TRBJ2-7; v_call: TRBV7-9; cdr3_aa: ASSLRDRLYEQY
j_call: TRBJ1-5; v_call: TRBV27; cdr3_aa: ASSLTGTGSQPQH
j_call: TRBJ1-5; v_call: TRBV15; cdr3_aa: ATSRGNGRDYRPQH
j_call: TRBJ1-5; v_call: TRBV7-3; cdr3_aa: ASSLSGPGGYSNQPQH
j_call: TRBJ1-5; v_call: TRBV20-1; cdr3_aa: SANMVVGGGNQPQH
j_call: TRBJ2-3; v_call: TRBV2; cdr3_aa: ASSEGPVKY
j_call: TRBJ2-7; v_call: TRBV29-1; cdr3_aa: SEFEQY
j_call: TRBJ1-4; v_call: TRBV20-1; cdr3_aa: SAQQGSREKLF
j_call: TRBJ2-3; v_call: TRBV10-3; cdr3_aa: AIGRQGATDTQY
j_call: TRBJ2-3; v_call: TRBV5-1; cdr3_aa: ASSSLAGEGTQY